The clone carrying this TCR beta chain was seen more than once but under ten times. Its antigen is not known. TCRdb fed the 5' RACE reads into MiXCR, producing one record per CDR3 protein. The repertoire holds approximately 400,000 distinct CDR3 sequences, roughly 26% seen once, with under 0.9% in the top ten. This sample is part of a study of CD8 T cells in ankylosing spondylitis. Overall study results and limits: A motif of under 10 highly homologous TCR beta variants was seen as apparently characteristic of ankylosing spondylitis blood.

The CDR3 spans 12 residues. Germline CDR1 is MNHEY and CDR2 is SVGEGT. V dropped 6 bases and J dropped 6 bases, with 12 bases sitting between them. The origin of this receptor is a male donor with ankylosing spondylitis. What was sequenced was blood, either unsorted or a sorted T cell fraction (not recorded which). The chain links TRBV6-2 or TRBV6-3 to TRBJ2-7, with D possibly TRBD1 on 6 matching bases. This CDR3 reads CASSPGQAEQYV. The CDR3 nucleotides are TGTGCCAGCAGCCCGGGACAAGCCGAGCAGTACGTC.